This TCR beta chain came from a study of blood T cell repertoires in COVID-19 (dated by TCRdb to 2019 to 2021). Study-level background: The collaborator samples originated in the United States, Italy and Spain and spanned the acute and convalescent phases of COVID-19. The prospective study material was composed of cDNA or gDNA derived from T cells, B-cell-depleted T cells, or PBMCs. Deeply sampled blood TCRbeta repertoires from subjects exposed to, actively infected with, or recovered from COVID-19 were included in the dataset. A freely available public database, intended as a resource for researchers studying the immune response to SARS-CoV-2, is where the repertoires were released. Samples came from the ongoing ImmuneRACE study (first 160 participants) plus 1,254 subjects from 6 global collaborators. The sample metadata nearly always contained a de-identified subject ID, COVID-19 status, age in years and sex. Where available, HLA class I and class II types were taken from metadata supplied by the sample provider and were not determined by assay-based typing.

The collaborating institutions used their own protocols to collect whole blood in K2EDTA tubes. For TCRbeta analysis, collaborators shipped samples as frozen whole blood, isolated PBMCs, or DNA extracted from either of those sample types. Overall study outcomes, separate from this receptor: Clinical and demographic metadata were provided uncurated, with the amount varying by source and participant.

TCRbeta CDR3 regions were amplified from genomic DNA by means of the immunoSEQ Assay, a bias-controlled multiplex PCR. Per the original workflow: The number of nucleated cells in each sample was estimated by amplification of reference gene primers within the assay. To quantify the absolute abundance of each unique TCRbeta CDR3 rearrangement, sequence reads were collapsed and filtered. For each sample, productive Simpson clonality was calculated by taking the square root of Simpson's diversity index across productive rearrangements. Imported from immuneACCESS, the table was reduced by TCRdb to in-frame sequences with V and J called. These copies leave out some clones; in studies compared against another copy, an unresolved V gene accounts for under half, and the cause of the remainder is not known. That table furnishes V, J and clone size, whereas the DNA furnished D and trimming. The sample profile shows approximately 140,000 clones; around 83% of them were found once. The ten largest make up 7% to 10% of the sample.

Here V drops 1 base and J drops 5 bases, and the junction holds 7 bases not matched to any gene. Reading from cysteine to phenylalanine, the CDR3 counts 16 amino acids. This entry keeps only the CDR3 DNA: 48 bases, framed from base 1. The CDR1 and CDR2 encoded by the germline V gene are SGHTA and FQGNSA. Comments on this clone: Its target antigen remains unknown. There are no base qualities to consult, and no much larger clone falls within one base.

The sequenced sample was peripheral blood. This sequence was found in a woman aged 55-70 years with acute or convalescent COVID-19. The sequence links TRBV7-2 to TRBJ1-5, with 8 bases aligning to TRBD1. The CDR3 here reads CASSLVGSGGYQPQHF. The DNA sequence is TGTGCCAGCAGCTTAGTAGGATCAGGGGGCTATCAGCCCCAGCATTTT.